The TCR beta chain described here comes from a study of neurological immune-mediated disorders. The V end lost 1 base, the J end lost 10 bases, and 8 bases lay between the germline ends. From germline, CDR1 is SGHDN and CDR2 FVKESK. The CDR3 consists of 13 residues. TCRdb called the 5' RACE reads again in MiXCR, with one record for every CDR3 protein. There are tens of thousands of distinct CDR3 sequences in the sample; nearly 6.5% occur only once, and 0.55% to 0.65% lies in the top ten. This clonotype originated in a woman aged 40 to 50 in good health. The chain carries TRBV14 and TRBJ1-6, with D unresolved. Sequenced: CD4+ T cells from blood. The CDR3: CASSQVSGSPLHF. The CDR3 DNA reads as TGTGCCAGCAGCCAAGTTTCGGGGTCACCCCTCCACTTT.